Sequencing of this T cell receptor beta chain was carried out in a study of T-cell reconstitution after alpha-beta-depleted transplantation in children. Study conclusions and caveats: Fresh T-cell production supplied most of the T-cell counts and diversity seen one year after transplant. Surviving recipient T cells and thymic progenitors underlay high day-60 TCRbeta diversity in some patients. In patients about two months after transplant, alpha-beta T cells reportedly arose from several hundred expanded graft clones.

Using unique molecular identifiers, the investigators prepared the TCRbeta library. In TCRdb, the PCR reads were re-called with MiXCR into one record per CDR3 protein. The table includes 65,000 to 75,000 distinct CDR3 sequences, around 4.7% detected once. The V and J ends lost 0 bases and 8 bases, in that order; junction bases with no gene match: 3. The CDR3 runs to 14 residues. The germline CDR1 and CDR2 sequences are MNHEY and SVGAGI. This clonotype has at least ten counts. Its antigen is unknown. This chain joins TRBV6-5 and TRBJ1-2; TRBD1 matches at 10 bases. This sample comprised PBMCs, mostly from graft donor cells, obtained 180 days after TCRalphabeta/CD19-depleted stem cell transplant. The sequence derives from a boy under three years old who had a stem cell transplant for acute myeloid leukemia, so the T cells may come from the graft donor. CDR3 DNA sequence: TGTGCCAGCAGTTACTCGACAGGGGGCGAGGGCTACACCTTC. Its translation is CASSYSTGGEGYTF.